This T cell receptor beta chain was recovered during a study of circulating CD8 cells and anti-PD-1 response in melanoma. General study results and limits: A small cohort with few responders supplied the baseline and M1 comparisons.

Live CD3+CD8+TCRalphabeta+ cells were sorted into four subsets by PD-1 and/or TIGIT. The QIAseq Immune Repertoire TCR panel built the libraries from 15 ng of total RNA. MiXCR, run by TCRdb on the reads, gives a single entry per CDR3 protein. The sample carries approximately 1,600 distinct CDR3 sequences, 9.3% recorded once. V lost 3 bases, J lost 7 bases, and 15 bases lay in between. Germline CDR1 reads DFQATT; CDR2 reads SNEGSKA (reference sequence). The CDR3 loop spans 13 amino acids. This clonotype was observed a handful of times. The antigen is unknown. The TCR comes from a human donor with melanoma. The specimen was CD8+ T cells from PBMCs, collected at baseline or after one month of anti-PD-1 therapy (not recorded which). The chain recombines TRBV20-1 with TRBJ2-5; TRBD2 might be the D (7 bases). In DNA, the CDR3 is TGCAGTGCTAGTTTGGCGGGGGCGGTGACCCAGTACTTC. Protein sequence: CSASLAGAVTQYF.